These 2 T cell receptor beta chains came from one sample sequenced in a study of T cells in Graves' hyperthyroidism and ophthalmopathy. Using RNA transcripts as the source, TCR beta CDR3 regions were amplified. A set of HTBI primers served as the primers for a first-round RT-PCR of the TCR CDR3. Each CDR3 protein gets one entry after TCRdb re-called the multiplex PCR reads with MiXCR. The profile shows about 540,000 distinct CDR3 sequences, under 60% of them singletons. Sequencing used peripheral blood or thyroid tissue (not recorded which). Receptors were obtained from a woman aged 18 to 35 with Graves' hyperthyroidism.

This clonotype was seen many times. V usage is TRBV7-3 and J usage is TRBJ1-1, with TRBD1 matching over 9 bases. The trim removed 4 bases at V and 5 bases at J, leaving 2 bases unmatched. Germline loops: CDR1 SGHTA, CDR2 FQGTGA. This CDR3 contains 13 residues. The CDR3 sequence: CASSWTGETEAFF. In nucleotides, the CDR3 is TGTGCCAGCAGCTGGACAGGGGAAACTGAAGCTTTCTTT.

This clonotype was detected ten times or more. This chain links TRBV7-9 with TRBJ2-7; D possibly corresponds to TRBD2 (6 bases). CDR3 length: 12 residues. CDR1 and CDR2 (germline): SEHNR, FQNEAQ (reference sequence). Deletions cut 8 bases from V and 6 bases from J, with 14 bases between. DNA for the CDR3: TGTGCCAGCGGGGGGACTTCCCGCGAGCAGTACTTC. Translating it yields CASGGTSREQYF.